These 6 T cell receptor beta chains originate from one sample sequenced in a study of blood T cell repertoires in COVID-19. Only in-frame clones appear in the TCRdb table, and some are missing; sequencing was by immunoSEQ multiplex PCR. The table lists about 72,000 clones, about 85% of them singletons. The material sequenced was peripheral blood. These receptor sequences come from an elderly woman with active or convalescent COVID-19.

The chain uses TRBV7-8 and TRBJ2-4, with no clear D. From germline, CDR1 is SGHVS and CDR2 FQNEAQ. The V end lost 0 bases, the J end lost 0 bases, and 9 bases lay between the germline ends. The CDR3 contains 16 residues. The CDR3 region has the DNA TGTGCCAGCAGCTTAGCTGTCGCAGTAGCCAAAAACATTCAGTACTTC. Translation: CASSLAVAVAKNIQYF.

The chain is built from TRBV29-1 and TRBJ2-2; no clear D. Germline CDR1 is SQVTM and CDR2 is ANQGSEA. The germline V and J ends were trimmed by 8 bases and 5 bases, with 12 bases remaining between them. This CDR3 is 12 amino acids long. The CDR3 sequence: CSTTPRTGELFF. In nucleotides, the CDR3 is TGCAGCACGACTCCGAGGACCGGGGAGCTGTTTTTT.

The chain combines TRBV30 with TRBJ1-6; D gene uncertain. The CDR3 length is 13 residues. In germline, CDR1 is GTSNPN, CDR2 SVGIG (reference sequence). As DNA, the CDR3 is TGTGCTCACGCTAGGACGGGAGATTCACCCCTCCACTTT. Residues: CAHARTGDSPLHF. The complete variable domain, with remaining parts taken from reference TRBV30 and TRBJ1-6, reads SQTIHQWPATLVQPVGSPLSLECTVEGTSNPNLYWYRQAAGRGLQLLFYSVGIGQISSEVPQNLSASRPQDRQFILSSKKLLLSDSGFYLCAHARTGDSPLHFGNGTRLTVT.

The chain links TRBV27 to TRBJ1-2; TRBD1 might be the D (5 bases). Deletions cut 8 bases from V and 8 bases from J, with 18 bases between. Germline lookup yields CDR1 MNHEY and CDR2 SMNVEV (reference sequence). The CDR3 contains 13 residues. The DNA for the CDR3 is TGTGCCAGCGCGGGGCGCGGGAGACGGGGCTACACCTTC. This codes for CASAGRGRRGYTF.

This clone showed up just a few times. This chain connects TRBV6-2 or TRBV6-3 to TRBJ2-7; D is perhaps TRBD1 (6 bases). The V gene lost 8 bases and the J gene lost 7 bases, with 21 bases spanning the gap. Germline V gives CDR1 MNHEY, CDR2 SVGEGT. This CDR3 comprises 14 residues. In nucleotides, the CDR3 is TGTGCCAGCGGCCCACAGGGAACCCTTCGGGAGCAGTACTTC. It is translated as CASGPQGTLREQYF.

The rearrangement links TRBV19 to TRBJ2-6; 9 bases map to TRBD1. The J segment lost 4 bases and the V segment lost 9 bases, leaving 13 bases of the junction unmatched. Germline V gene data show CDR1 as LNHDA and CDR2 as SQIVND (reference sequence). CDR3 size: 17 residues. For the CDR3, the DNA is TGTGCCAGCAGCCGGGACAGGGTCGTAGGAGGGGCCAACGTCCTGACTTTC. The encoded protein is CASSRDRVVGGANVLTF.